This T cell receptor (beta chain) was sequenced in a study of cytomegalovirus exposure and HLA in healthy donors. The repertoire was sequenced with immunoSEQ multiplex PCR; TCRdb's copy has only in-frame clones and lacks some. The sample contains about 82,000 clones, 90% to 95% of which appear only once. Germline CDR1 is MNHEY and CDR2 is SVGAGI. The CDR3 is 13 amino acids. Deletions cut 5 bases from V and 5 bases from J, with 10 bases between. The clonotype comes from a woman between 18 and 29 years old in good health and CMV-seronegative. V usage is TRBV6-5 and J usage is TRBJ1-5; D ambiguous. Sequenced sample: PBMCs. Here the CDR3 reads CASSVGEYQPQHF. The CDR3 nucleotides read TGTGCCAGCAGTGTCGGGGAGTATCAGCCCCAGCATTTT.